This T cell receptor (beta chain) was captured by sequencing in a study of chemoradiotherapy in HPV16-positive cancers (dated by TCRdb to the early 2020s). Some background on the complete study: Candidate HPV-specific T-cell clones and common TCR motifs were defined by functional T-cell assays performed on cells from a couple of HPV16-positive patients. Whether T-cell immunity against the HPV oncoproteins E6 and E7 changes during chemoradiotherapy and whether survival is affected by this immunity were examined in the study. Next, the candidate HPV-specific TCRs and motifs were followed in TCR repertoires from around 90 patients with HPV-related cancers. On the study overall, not on this receptor specifically: Only two HPV16-positive patients were used to derive the functional definition of HPV-specific T cells, and the survival association was reported for HPV16-positive patients. In HPV16-positive patients, expansion of HPV-responsive T cells during chemoradiotherapy was found to be associated with improved recurrence-free survival. Expansion of candidate HPV-specific clones and E7-related TCR motifs was observed in the tumor microenvironment during treatment, whereas no such expansion was observed for non-HPV-specific T cells.

Comment on this clone: Its antigen remains undetermined. Per-base qualities were not stored, and no clone one base away is much larger.

Repertoires were sampled multiple times during chemoradiotherapy, which allowed clonal expansion in the tumor microenvironment to be followed. The library was prepared using the immunoSEQ multiplex PCR assay. TCRdb stores this immuneACCESS table with in-frame sequences only. Part of the clones is absent; in the studies checked, under half of the shortfall reflects unresolved V genes, and no reason is known for the rest. The sample includes about 12,000 clones, with around 89% observed a single time. Around 2.5% of the sample goes to the ten largest clones. The germline V gene (reference sequence) yields LNHDA for CDR1 and SQIVND for CDR2. The CDR3 contains 15 residues, cysteine and phenylalanine counted. CDR3 DNA only is kept here, 45 bases in frame from base 1. Germline trimming: 7 bases from V, 0 bases from J; junction bases outside gene matches: 6.

The V and J segments used are TRBV19 and TRBJ1-3; 7 junctional bases match TRBD1. This receptor was identified in a human donor with HPV-associated anogenital cancer. The input for sequencing was blood, taken from a patient who underwent chemoradiotherapy. The sequenced DNA is TGTGCCAGTATGTTGACAGGGAGCTCTGGAAACACCATATATTTT. Translated, it reads CASMLTGSSGNTIYF.